This TCR beta chain was profiled in a study of T cell repertoires in cytomegalovirus infection. On the study more broadly: An indication of both CMV infection and matching HLA type came from public TCR beta signatures. Study-wide results and caveats: HLA-C-restricted, CMV-specific TCR beta clonotypes were dominant ex vivo.

TCRdb used MiXCR to reprocess the reads, holding one entry per CDR3 protein. The sample has approximately 170,000 distinct CDR3 sequences, about an eighth seen once. Germline V lookup: CDR1 MDHEN, CDR2 SYDVKM. V lost 4 bases and J lost 5; bases outside the gene matches: 5. The CDR3 totals 15 residues. In its sample, this clonotype was seen many times. The antigen is not known. V gene TRBV28 combines with J gene TRBJ2-1; 10 nucleotides match TRBD1. Material: PBMCs. The clonotype originates from a human donor in good health (CMV status not recorded). Some clones in this sample may be carry-over from other donors' samples. The CDR3: CASSSTGTGDNEQFF. In nucleotides, the CDR3 is TGTGCCAGCAGTTCCACCGGGACAGGGGACAATGAGCAGTTCTTC.